What follows describes a single T cell receptor beta chain. Its specificity is unknown. The sample is drawn from a study of monozygotic twins with inflammatory bowel disease. TCRdb re-called the 5' RACE reads; every CDR3 protein appears as one record, without DNA. The repertoire table contains approximately 140,000 distinct CDR3 sequences. General observations from the study: The authors could not tell different T cell subtypes apart. Repertoires of patients may have been made more variable by differing immunosuppressive treatments. Twins with IBD had fewer clonotypes in common with others than healthy twins, particularly during disease activity.

T cells were not sorted, and total RNA was isolated straight from whole blood. The CDR3 sequence is 14 residues long. Germline V gene sequence: CDR1 LGHNA, CDR2 YSLEER. The clonotype comes from a human donor with ulcerative colitis or Crohn's disease, or a healthy co-twin of an affected twin (not recorded which). V is TRBV4-3 and J is TRBJ1-1. The material sequenced was blood. The chain's CDR3 is CASSQDFAGTEAFF.